This section outlines one TCR beta chain sequence together with its context. Its specificity is not known. Data came from immunoSEQ multiplex PCR; TCRdb stores just in-frame clones and leaves some out. Of approximately 11,000 clones in the sample, just over 75% were seen once. The data were obtained in a study of OX40 agonist ivuxolimab in advanced cancers. For the study at large: Enrolled patients in dose escalation had cancers that were hepatocellular carcinoma, melanoma, renal cell or head and neck cancer. Cohort: around 86% men, mean age approximately 66, aged about 20 to 80.

General observations from the study: The study observed clonal expansion of CD4+ and CD8+ blood T cells by week 6 at 0.1 to 3.0 mg/kg. Some of the nonresponding patients also showed low levels of normalized T-cell clonal expansion.

This specimen consisted of CD4+ or CD8+ T cells sorted from blood, obtained in a trial of the OX40 agonist ivuxolimab. The TCR originated in an adult with an advanced solid tumor such as melanoma, head and neck, liver or kidney cancer.

CDR3 nucleotide sequence: TGCGCCAGCAGCCAATTTAGCGGGGGCCTGTACCAAGAGACCCAGTACTTC. It is translated as CASSQFSGGLYQETQYF. The J gene is TRBJ2-5, the V gene TRBV4-1; 9 bases align to TRBD2. There are 17 residues in the CDR3. The germline CDR1 and CDR2 sequences are MGHRA and YSYEKL. J was trimmed by 0 bases and V by 2 bases; bases with no gene match: 7.